These T cell receptor beta chains were read from a single sample in a study of identifying expanded T cells in peripheral blood. The method was immunoSEQ multiplex PCR; TCRdb's version includes in-frame clones alone and lacks a portion of them. This sample has about 84,000 clones, with about 86% found just once. Specimen: blood. The source of these receptors is a person aged 18-70 years in good health. The CDR3 runs from the conserved cysteine through the conserved F or W. The D gene is left open where the match is weak. The size of a clone is reported for some rows only, either as once, few or many, or as a class for expanded clones.

D gene	V gene	clone size	J gene	CDR3 DNA	CDR3 protein
.	TRBV5-1	.	TRBJ1-2	TGCGCCAGCAGCTTTGCAGGGAAAGGCGATGGCTACACCTTC	CASSFAGKGDGYTF
TRBD1	TRBV19	.	TRBJ1-5	TGTGCCAGTAGGAGAAAGGCCGGGACAGGGGGTCAGCCCCAGCATTTT	CASRRKAGTGGQPQHF
TRBD1	TRBV6-5	.	TRBJ2-7	TGTGCCAGCTCACGCTGGGACAGGGCCTACGAGCAGTACTTC	CASSRWDRAYEQYF
.	TRBV4-1	.	TRBJ2-5	TGCGCCAGCAGCCAAGATCGGTTCTTAGAGACCCAGTACTTC	CASSQDRFLETQYF
TRBD2	TRBV2	.	TRBJ2-7	TGTGCCAGCAGGCCTGGACTAGCGGGGGGATACGAGCAGTACTTC	CASRPGLAGGYEQYF
TRBD1	TRBV11-3	.	TRBJ1-5	TGTGCCAGCAGCCGGACAGGGGGATATAGCAATCAGCCCCAGCATTTT	CASSRTGGYSNQPQHF
.	TRBV18	few	TRBJ1-6	TGTGCCAGCTCACCGGTACAGGGTGATTCAGCCCTCCACTTT	CASSPVQGDSALHF
TRBD1	TRBV4-3	.	TRBJ2-7	TGCGCCAGCAGCCAAGACAGGACAGGGTTCTACGAGCAGTACTTC	CASSQDRTGFYEQYF
.	TRBV30	.	TRBJ2-7	TGTGCCTGGAGTGTAAGGGGGGACGAGCAGTACTTC	CAWSVRGDEQYF
.	TRBV5-1	.	TRBJ2-3	TGCGCCAGCAGCTTCGGTGGCACAGATACGCAGTATTTT	CASSFGGTDTQYF
TRBD2	TRBV7-6	.	TRBJ2-7	TGTGCCAGCAGCTACTCCCCGGGTAGCGGGGGAACCTACGAGCAGTACTTC	CASSYSPGSGGTYEQYF
.	TRBV5-1	.	TRBJ1-1	TGCGCCAGCAGCCTTCAGGGTCTGAGGGAAGCTTTCTTT	CASSLQGLREAFF
.	TRBV27	.	TRBJ1-1	TGTGCCAGCAGTTTAGTCCCCTTTGGGAGCATGAACACTGAAGCTTTCTTT	CASSLVPFGSMNTEAFF
TRBD2	TRBV18	.	TRBJ2-7	TGTGCCAGCTCACTGCGCGGGGGAGGGAACGAGCAGTACTTC	CASSLRGGGNEQYF
.	TRBV19	.	TRBJ1-6	TGTGCCAGTAGTTACAGGTCAGGCTCACCCCTCCACTTT	CASSYRSGSPLHF
TRBD1	TRBV27	.	TRBJ1-4	TGTGCCAGCGGACAGGGTATTGTGTCTAATGAAAAACTGTTTTTT	CASGQGIVSNEKLFF
.	TRBV18	few	TRBJ1-3	TGTGCCAGCTCACCACCTGGAAACACCATATATTTT	CASSPPGNTIYF
.	TRBV4-1	once	TRBJ2-1	TGCGCCAGCAGCCAAGAGGGAGATATCGCGAACAATGAGCAGTTCTTC	CASSQEGDIANNEQFF
.	TRBV6-5	.	TRBJ1-1	TGTGCCAGCAGTTATGATCGGGGGCCGAACACTGAAGCTTTCTTT	CASSYDRGPNTEAFF
TRBD1	TRBV5-1	.	TRBJ1-1	TGCGCCAGCAGCTTTCTCCGGGACAGAGGCATGAACACTGAAGCTTTCTTT	CASSFLRDRGMNTEAFF
TRBD1	TRBV7-2	.	TRBJ1-2	TGTGCCAGCACCCGGATGAGGGGGCAGGACTATGGCTACACCTTC	CASTRMRGQDYGYTF
.	TRBV4-2	.	TRBJ1-2	TGTGCCAGCAGCCAAGTAATTCGGGCGCCGGAGTATGGCTACACCTTC	CASSQVIRAPEYGYTF
TRBD1	TRBV5-1	.	TRBJ1-1	TGCGCCAGCAGCCGCCGGACAGGGAGAATTAACACTGAAGCTTTCTTT	CASSRRTGRINTEAFF
TRBD1	TRBV4-3	.	TRBJ2-7	TGCGCCAGCAGCCAAGTGGGGCAGGGGGCCTACGAGCAGTACTTC	CASSQVGQGAYEQYF
.	TRBV6-5	.	TRBJ1-6	TGTGCCAGCAGTTACCGCGGACTGATGTATAATTCACCCCTCCACTTT	CASSYRGLMYNSPLHF
.	TRBV18	.	TRBJ1-4	TGTGCCAGCTCACCACAAGGGGGAGGTGAAAAACTGTTTTTT	CASSPQGGGEKLFF
.	TRBV7-9	.	TRBJ2-2	TGTGCCAGCAGCTTAGGGACCGGGGAGCTGTTTTTT	CASSLGTGELFF
.	TRBV5-1	.	TRBJ2-7	TGCGCCAGCAGCCCACTTGCGGCCAGGGAAATTGGGTCCGAGCAGTACTTC	CASSPLAAREIGSEQYF
.	TRBV19	.	TRBJ2-1	TGTGCCAGTAGCGACAGTTCCTCCTACAATGAGCAGTTCTTC	CASSDSSSYNEQFF
.	TRBV11-2	.	TRBJ2-7	TGTGCCAGCAGCCCAATAGTCAGGAGGGGTACTAATCCTTACGAGCAGTACTTC	CASSPIVRRGTNPYEQYF
.	TRBV7-2	once	TRBJ2-5	TGTGCCAGCAGGTCGGGGGGCCGGGAGACCCAGTACTTC	CASRSGGRETQYF
.	TRBV19	.	TRBJ1-4	TGTGCCAGTAGTATTCCTGTGCGAAATGAAAAACTGTTTTTT	CASSIPVRNEKLFF
.	TRBV6-9	.	TRBJ2-5	TGTGCCAGCTATACTCAAGAGACCCAGTACTTC	CASYTQETQYF
.	TRBV7-6	.	TRBJ2-7	TGTGCCAGCAGCTTGGGGTCTCCCTCCTACGAGCAGTACTTC	CASSLGSPSYEQYF
.	TRBV7-7	.	TRBJ1-3	TGTGCCAGCAGCGCGCGGTGGGGGCCTGGAAACACCATATATTTT	CASSARWGPGNTIYF
TRBD1	TRBV4-1	.	TRBJ1-1	TGCGCCAGCAGCCAAGACCCGACAGGGGATACTGAAGCTTTCTTT	CASSQDPTGDTEAFF
.	TRBV2	few	TRBJ2-5	TGTGCCAGCAGTGAAGATCTAGGACTACAAGAGACCCAGTACTTC	CASSEDLGLQETQYF
.	TRBV2	.	TRBJ2-7	TGTGCCAGCAGTGATCTGGGTTACGAGCAGTACTTC	CASSDLGYEQYF
.	TRBV9	.	TRBJ2-1	TGTGCCAGCAGCGGGGCCTCCTCTAGCGAGTTCTACAATGAGCAGTTCTTC	CASSGASSSEFYNEQFF
.	TRBV19	.	TRBJ1-2	TGTGCCAGTATGAGCCAGGGCGCCAACTATGGCTACACCTTC	CASMSQGANYGYTF
.	TRBV4-1	few	TRBJ1-5	TGCGCCAGCAGCCAAGCAGGTTGGCAGCCCCAGCATTTT	CASSQAGWQPQHF
TRBD1	TRBV4-1	.	TRBJ2-2	TGCGCCAGCAGCCAATCTACAGGGGACACCGGGGAGCTGTTTTTT	CASSQSTGDTGELFF
.	TRBV5-4	.	TRBJ2-1	TGTGCCAGCAGCTTGGGGCTGATAGGGGCCGAGGAGCAGTTCTTC	CASSLGLIGAEEQFF
.	TRBV2	.	TRBJ1-2	TGTGCCAGCAGCCTCGAATACACTAACTATGGCTACACCTTC	CASSLEYTNYGYTF
.	TRBV9	.	TRBJ1-1	TGTGCCAGCGCCGGAGGCGGGAACACTGAAGCTTTCTTT	CASAGGGNTEAFF
TRBD1	TRBV5-1	.	TRBJ1-4	TGCGCCAGCAGCTTGCGAGCCAGGGGGGGTGAAAAACTGTTTTTT	CASSLRARGGEKLFF
TRBD1	TRBV10-3	once	TRBJ1-5	TGTGCCATCAGCAAAACAGACAGGGCTGGGCAGCCCCAGCATTTT	CAISKTDRAGQPQHF
.	TRBV7-2	few	TRBJ2-1	TGTGCCAGCAGCACCCCTAGCCGAAGCTCCTACAATGAGCAGTTCTTC	CASSTPSRSSYNEQFF
.	TRBV11-2	.	TRBJ1-3	TGTGCCAGCAGCTCCCCCCGGTGGGACACTGGAAACACCATATATTTT	CASSSPRWDTGNTIYF
.	TRBV5-4	.	TRBJ2-3	TGTGCCAGCAGCGGGCAAAGCACAGATACGCAGTATTTT	CASSGQSTDTQYF
.	TRBV9	.	TRBJ1-3	TGTGCCAGCAGCGAGGCCCTTGGGGGGGATATGTATGGAAACACCATATATTTT	CASSEALGGDMYGNTIYF
.	TRBV11-2	once	TRBJ1-2	TGTGCCAGCAGCCCTTTGGCCCTTGGGGGACCCCGTTATGGCTACACCTTC	CASSPLALGGPRYGYTF
.	TRBV27	.	TRBJ2-3	TGTGCCAGCAGTCCAGGGGTGGGGGACTTCACAGATACGCAGTATTTT	CASSPGVGDFTDTQYF